This TCR beta chain stems from a study of blood T cell repertoires in COVID-19. Overall study context: The United States, Italy and Spain provided the acute and convalescent COVID-19 samples. Nucleic acid was either cDNA or gDNA, and it came from T cells, B-cell-depleted T cells, or PBMCs.

Original methodology: Amplification of reference gene primers was used by the study to estimate nucleated cell counts. Clones were sequenced by immunoSEQ multiplex PCR, and TCRdb holds only the in-frame ones, with some missing. The V and J calls and clone size come from that table; D and trimming were worked out from the DNA. The data show about 98,000 clones, approximately 81% seen once. The germline V gene encodes CDR1 SGHVS and CDR2 FQNEAQ. V lost 1 base, J lost 5 bases, and 8 bases stayed unmatched. CDR3 size: 16 residues. Sequencing was done on a sample of peripheral blood. The receptor was derived from a man aged 55-75 years with acute or convalescent COVID-19. The chain links TRBV7-8 to TRBJ1-5; 7 bases align to TRBD1. Here the CDR3 reads CASSLERDSFYQPQHF. The CDR3 nucleotides read TGTGCCAGCAGCTTAGAAAGGGACAGTTTTTATCAGCCCCAGCATTTT.